The 18 T cell receptor beta chains given below trace back to one sample, sequenced in a study of CD8 T cells in Susac syndrome. The RNA, about 0.45 to 1 ug, was put through reverse transcription using random hexamers. TCRdb fed the immunoSEQ multiplex PCR reads into MiXCR, producing one record per CDR3 protein. The sample consists of about 140,000 distinct CDR3 sequences, approximately 96% of them appearing once. The sample was CD4+ T cells from PBMCs. Receptor source: a human donor with multiple sclerosis.

J is TRBJ2-7 and V is TRBV9; 7 bases are a match to TRBD1. The J segment lost 3 bases and the V segment lost 4 bases, leaving 10 bases of the junction unmatched. Germline-derived CDR1 and CDR2 are SGDLS and YYNGEE. This CDR3 has 15 residues. CDR3 coding DNA: TGTGCCAGCAGCCCCAATAGCCCAGGGGGCTACGAGCAGTACTTC. It translates to CASSPNSPGGYEQYF. Together with reference TRBV9 and TRBJ2-7, the CDR3 gives the full variable domain: DSGVTQTPKHLITATGQRVTLRCSPRSGDLSVYWYQQSLDQGLQFLIQYYNGEERAKGNILERFSAQQFPDLHSELNLSSLELGDSALYFCASSPNSPGGYEQYFGPGTRLTVT.

J is TRBJ2-1 and V is TRBV20-1; D is unresolved. The CDR3 is 10 amino acids. Germline loops: CDR1 DFQATT, CDR2 SNEGSKA (reference sequence). This CDR3 is CSPARSEQFF. CDR3 DNA sequence: TGCAGCCCAGCGAGGTCGGAGCAGTTCTTC.

The gene calls are TRBV19 and TRBJ2-1; 7 bases are a match to TRBD1. The CDR3 runs to 15 residues. Germline V gene data show CDR1 as LNHDA and CDR2 as SQIVND (reference sequence). Unmatched junction bases numbered 8, after V lost 5 bases and J lost 4 bases. Here the CDR3 DNA reads TGTGCCAGTAGTCCACGACAGGGATCATACAATGAGCAGTTCTTC. This gives the protein CASSPRQGSYNEQFF.

This rearrangement joins TRBV9 to TRBJ2-5; 8 bases fit TRBD1. The length of the CDR3 is 11 residues. In germline, CDR1 is SGDLS, CDR2 YYNGEE. Unmatched junction bases numbered 1, after V lost 7 bases and J lost 5 bases. CDR3 DNA sequence: TGTGCCAGCTCAGGGGGCGAGACCCAGTACTTC. Its protein product is CASSGGETQYF. Based on the CDR3 plus reference TRBV9 and TRBJ2-5, the full variable domain is DSGVTQTPKHLITATGQRVTLRCSPRSGDLSVYWYQQSLDQGLQFLIQYYNGEERAKGNILERFSAQQFPDLHSELNLSSLELGDSALYFCASSGGETQYFGPGTRLLVL.

The chain links TRBV7-9 to TRBJ2-1, with D possibly TRBD2 on 6 matching bases. This CDR3 contains 13 residues. Trimming removed 7 bases at V and 12 bases at J, with 19 bases between. Germline lookup yields CDR1 SEHNR and CDR2 FQNEAQ (reference sequence). This CDR3 reads CASNENYGTPQFF. The DNA for the CDR3 is TGTGCCAGCAACGAAAATTACGGGACTCCGCAGTTCTTC. The full variable domain, in which reference TRBV7-9 and TRBJ2-1 provide the parts outside the CDR3, is DTGVSQNPRHKITKRGQNVTFRCDPISEHNRLYWYRQTLGQGPEFLTYFQNEAQLEKSRLLSDRFSAERPKGSFSTLEIQRTEQGDSAMYLCASNENYGTPQFFGPGTRLTVL.

This rearrangement joins TRBV11-2 to TRBJ2-7; D uncertain. Germline V gene lookup returns CDR1 SGHAT and CDR2 FQNNGV. The CDR3 has 13 amino acids. Trimming left V 3 bases short and J 3 bases short, with 9 bases between. The CDR3, as DNA: TGTGCCAGCAGCTTTAACCAGCTCTACGAGCAGTACTTC. Protein sequence: CASSFNQLYEQYF.

This clonotype occurred once. Lacking the conserved final phenylalanine or tryptophan, this CDR3 likely reflects a read error. The chain joins TRBV30 to TRBJ1-1; D gene unclear. Trimming left V 4 bases short and J 7 bases short, with 7 bases between. This CDR3 has 10 residues. Germline V CDR1 and CDR2: GTSNPN, SVGIG (reference sequence). The DNA for the CDR3 is TGTGCCTGGACGACGGTTGAAGCTTTCCTT. This codes for CAWTTVEAFL.

As for this clonotype: Compared with germline, one end of the junction differs, possibly owing to a read error. J is TRBJ2-2 and V is TRBV2; D assignment may be TRBD1 or TRBD2 (5 bases each). Germline V gene data show CDR1 as SNHLY and CDR2 as FYNNEI. There are 12 residues in the CDR3. CDR3 DNA sequence: TGTGCCAGCAGTGCCTCCGCCCAGGGAGCTGCTTTT. It encodes CASSASAQGAAF.

There are a few counts of this clonotype. This chain joins TRBV7-2 and TRBJ2-5; no clear D gene. This CDR3 spans 12 amino acids. Germline CDR1 and CDR2: SGHTA and FQGNSA. V was trimmed by 5 bases and J by 2 bases, leaving 6 bases between them. The CDR3 loop reads CASSQHQETQYF. CDR3 sequence (DNA): TGTGCCAGCAGCCAACATCAAGAGACCCAGTACTTC.

This clonotype has a handful of counts. The chain is built from TRBV14 and TRBJ2-7; TRBD1 aligns across 8 bases. This CDR3 spans 15 amino acids. Germline CDR1 SGHDN, CDR2 FVKESK. The V segment lost 2 bases and the J segment 5 bases; nucleotides outside the gene matches: 8. This CDR3 reads CASSQIDRGRHEQYF. CDR3 DNA: TGTGCCAGCAGCCAAATCGACAGGGGAAGGCACGAGCAGTACTTC.

This chain links TRBV3-1 with TRBJ1-2; D is ambiguous. V lost 4 bases to trimming and J lost 3 bases, with 12 bases between them. The germline gives CDR1 LGHDT, CDR2 YNNKEL (reference sequence). This CDR3 is built from 14 residues. The CDR3 sequence is CASSPQAGHYGYTF. The DNA for the CDR3 is TGTGCCAGCAGCCCCCAGGCCGGTCACTATGGCTACACCTTC.

The chain couples TRBV20-1 to TRBJ1-1, with TRBD1 as a possible D gene (5 bases). There are 13 residues in the CDR3. The ends were cut back, 3 bases at V and 5 bases at J, with 13 bases in the middle. CDR1 is DFQATT and CDR2 is SNEGSKA in the germline V gene (reference sequence). The CDR3 reads CSASGGSRTEAFF. The CDR3 bases are TGCAGTGCTAGCGGGGGTTCGAGAACTGAAGCTTTCTTT.

The chain is built from TRBV7-6 and TRBJ2-7, with TRBD2 matching over 7 bases. The J segment lost 0 bases and the V segment lost 1 base, leaving 3 bases of the junction unmatched. This CDR3 comprises 15 residues. Germline V gene sequence: CDR1 SGHVS, CDR2 FNYEAQ. CDR3 DNA: TGTGCCAGCAGCTTAGGGGACTACCGCTCCTACGAGCAGTACTTC. Translating gives CASSLGDYRSYEQYF.

The chain uses TRBV7-9 and TRBJ2-7; 11 bases agree with TRBD2. This CDR3 is 14 amino acids long. Germline CDR1 SEHNR, CDR2 FQNEAQ (reference sequence). J lost 2 bases, V lost 7 bases, and 4 bases had no gene match. For the CDR3, the DNA is TGTGCCAGCATGCCTAGCGGGAGGCCCTACGAGCAGTACTTC. Amino acids: CASMPSGRPYEQYF. Full variable domain (rest looked up from reference TRBV7-9 and TRBJ2-7): DTGVSQNPRHKITKRGQNVTFRCDPISEHNRLYWYRQTLGQGPEFLTYFQNEAQLEKSRLLSDRFSAERPKGSFSTLEIQRTEQGDSAMYLCASMPSGRPYEQYFGPGTRLTVT.

J is TRBJ2-6 and V is TRBV25-1; a weak D match, TRBD1 (6 bases). CDR3 length: 15 amino acids. Germline V gene lookup returns CDR1 MGHDK and CDR2 SYGVNS. Trimming removed 3 bases from V and 4 bases from J, with 10 bases in between. In DNA form, the CDR3 reads TGTGCCAGCAGTGATACAGGGAGCGGGGCCAACGTCCTGACTTTC. Protein: CASSDTGSGANVLTF.

This chain links TRBV9 with TRBJ2-5, with D perhaps TRBD1 or TRBD2 (5 bases each). The CDR3 is 14 amino acids. The germline V gene has CDR1 SGDLS and CDR2 YYNGEE. Trimming removed 0 bases from V and 9 bases from J, with 15 bases in between. The CDR3 is CASSVVPLEGPQYF. CDR3 bases: TGTGCCAGCAGCGTAGTCCCCCTTGAGGGGCCCCAGTACTTC.

This chain links TRBV5-1 with TRBJ2-7; D uncertain. With 3 bases removed from V and 0 bases from J, the gap between germline ends came to 16 bases. CDR1 is SGHRS, CDR2 YFSETQ, per germline. CDR3 length: 16 amino acids. The CDR3 protein is CASSSSFPQSSYEQYF. DNA for the CDR3: TGCGCCAGCAGCTCCTCATTTCCACAGAGCTCCTACGAGCAGTACTTC.

The chain couples TRBV28 to TRBJ1-6; D remains ambiguous. This CDR3 comprises 15 residues. The V and J ends lost 4 bases and 14 bases respectively, with 21 bases between them. Germline CDR1 MDHEN, CDR2 SYDVKM. Written as DNA, the CDR3 is TGTGCCAGCAGTTCCCTTCCTACAAGTTCTAAGGCCCTCCACTTT. Its translation is CASSSLPTSSKALHF.